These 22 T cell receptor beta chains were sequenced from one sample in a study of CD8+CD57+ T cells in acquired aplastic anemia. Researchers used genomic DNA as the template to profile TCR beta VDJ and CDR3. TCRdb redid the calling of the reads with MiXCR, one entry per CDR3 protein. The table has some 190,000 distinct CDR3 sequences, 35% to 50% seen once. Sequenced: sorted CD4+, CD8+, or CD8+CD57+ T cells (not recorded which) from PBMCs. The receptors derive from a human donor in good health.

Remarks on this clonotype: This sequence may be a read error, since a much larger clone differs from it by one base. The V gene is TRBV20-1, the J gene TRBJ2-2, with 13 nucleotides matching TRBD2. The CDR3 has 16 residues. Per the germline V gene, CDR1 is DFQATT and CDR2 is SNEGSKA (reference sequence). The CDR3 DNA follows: TGCAGTGCTAGAGTCGGACTAGCGGGAGTCCCCGGGGAGCTGCTTTTT. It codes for CSARVGLAGVPGELLF.

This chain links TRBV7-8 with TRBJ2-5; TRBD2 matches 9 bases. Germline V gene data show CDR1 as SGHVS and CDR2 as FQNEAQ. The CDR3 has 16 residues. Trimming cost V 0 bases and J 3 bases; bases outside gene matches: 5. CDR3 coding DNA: TGTGCCAGCAGCTTAGCAGGCGGGGGGGCTGAAGAGACCCAGTACTTC. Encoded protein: CASSLAGGGAEETQYF. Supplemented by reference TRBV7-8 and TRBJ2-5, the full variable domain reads GAGVSQSPRYKVAKRGQDVALRCDPISGHVSLFWYQQALGQGPEFLTYFQNEAQLDKSGLPSDRFFAERPEGSVSTLKIQRTQQEDSAVYLCASSLAGGGAEETQYFGPGTRLLVL.

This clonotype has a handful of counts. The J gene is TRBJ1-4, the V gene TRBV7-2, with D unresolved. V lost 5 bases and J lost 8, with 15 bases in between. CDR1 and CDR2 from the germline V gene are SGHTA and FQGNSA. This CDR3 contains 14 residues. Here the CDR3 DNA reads TGTGCCAGCAGCCGGGTCGTTTTGGCCGAAAAACTGTTTTTT. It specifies CASSRVVLAEKLFF.

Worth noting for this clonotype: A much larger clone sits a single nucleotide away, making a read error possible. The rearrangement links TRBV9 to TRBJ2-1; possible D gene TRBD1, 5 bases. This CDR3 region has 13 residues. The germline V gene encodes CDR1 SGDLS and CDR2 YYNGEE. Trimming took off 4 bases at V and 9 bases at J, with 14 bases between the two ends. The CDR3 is CASSIRTNSEQFF. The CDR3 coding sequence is TGTGCCAGCAGCATCCGGACAAACAGTGAGCAGTTCTTC.

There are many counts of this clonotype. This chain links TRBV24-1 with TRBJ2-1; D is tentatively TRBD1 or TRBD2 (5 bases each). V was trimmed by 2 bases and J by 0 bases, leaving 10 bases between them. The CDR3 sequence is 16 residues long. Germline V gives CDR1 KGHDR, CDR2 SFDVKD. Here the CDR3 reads CATSDSGARSYNEQFF. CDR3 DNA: TGTGCCACCAGTGATTCCGGGGCCCGCTCCTACAATGAGCAGTTCTTC.

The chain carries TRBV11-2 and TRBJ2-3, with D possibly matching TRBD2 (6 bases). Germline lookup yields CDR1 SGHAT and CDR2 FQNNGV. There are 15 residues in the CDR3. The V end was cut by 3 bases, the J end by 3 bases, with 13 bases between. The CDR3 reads CASSLRLVVTDTQYF. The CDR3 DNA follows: TGTGCCAGCAGCTTGAGACTAGTGGTTACAGATACGCAGTATTTT.

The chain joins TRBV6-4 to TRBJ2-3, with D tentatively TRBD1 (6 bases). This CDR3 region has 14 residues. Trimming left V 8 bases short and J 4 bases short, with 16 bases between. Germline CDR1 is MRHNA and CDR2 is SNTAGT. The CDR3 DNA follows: TGTGCCAGCCGATCCCAGGGGAGCGCAGATACGCAGTATTTT. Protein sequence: CASRSQGSADTQYF.

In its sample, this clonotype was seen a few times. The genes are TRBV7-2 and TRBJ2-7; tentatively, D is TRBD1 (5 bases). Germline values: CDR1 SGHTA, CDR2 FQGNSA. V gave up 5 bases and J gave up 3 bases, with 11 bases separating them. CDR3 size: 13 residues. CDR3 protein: CASSARAHYEQYF. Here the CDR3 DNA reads TGTGCCAGCAGCGCCAGGGCCCACTACGAGCAGTACTTC.

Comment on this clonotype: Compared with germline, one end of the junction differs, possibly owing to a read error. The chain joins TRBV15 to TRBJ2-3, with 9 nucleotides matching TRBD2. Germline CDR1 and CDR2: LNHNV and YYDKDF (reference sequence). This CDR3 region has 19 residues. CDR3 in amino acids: CATRRARGGAKYTTDTQYF. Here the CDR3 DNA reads TGTGCCACCAGGAGAGCCCGCGGGGGGGCCAAGTACACCACAGATACGCAGTATTTT.

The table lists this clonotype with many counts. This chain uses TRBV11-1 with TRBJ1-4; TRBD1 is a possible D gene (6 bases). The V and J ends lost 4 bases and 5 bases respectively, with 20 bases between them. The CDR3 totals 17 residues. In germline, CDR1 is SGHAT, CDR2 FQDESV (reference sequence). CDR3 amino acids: CASSSGTWSASNEKLFF. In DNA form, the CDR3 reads TGTGCCAGCAGCTCCGGGACATGGTCCGCCTCAAATGAAAAACTGTTTTTT. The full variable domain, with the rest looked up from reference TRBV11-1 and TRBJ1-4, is EAEVAQSPRYKITEKSQAVAFWCDPISGHATLYWYRQILGQGPELLVQFQDESVVDDSQLPKDRFSAERLKGVDSTLKIQPAELGDSAMYLCASSSGTWSASNEKLFFGSGTQLSVL.

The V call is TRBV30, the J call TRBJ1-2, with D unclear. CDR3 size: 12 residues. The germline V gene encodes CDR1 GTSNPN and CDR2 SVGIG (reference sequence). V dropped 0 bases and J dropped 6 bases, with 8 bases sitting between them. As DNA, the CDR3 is TGTGCCTGGAGTGTAATAGCAGATGGCTACACCTTC. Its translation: CAWSVIADGYTF. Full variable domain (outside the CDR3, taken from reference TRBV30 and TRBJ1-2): SQTIHQWPATLVQPVGSPLSLECTVEGTSNPNLYWYRQAAGRGLQLLFYSVGIGQISSEVPQNLSASRPQDRQFILSSKKLLLSDSGFYLCAWSVIADGYTFGSGTRLTVV.

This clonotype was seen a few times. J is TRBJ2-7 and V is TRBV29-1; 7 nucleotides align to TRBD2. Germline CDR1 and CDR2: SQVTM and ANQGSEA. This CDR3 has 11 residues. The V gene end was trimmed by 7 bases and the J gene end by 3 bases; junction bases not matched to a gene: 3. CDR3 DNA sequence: TGCAGCGCTAGCGGTAACTACGAGCAGTACTTC. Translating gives CSASGNYEQYF.

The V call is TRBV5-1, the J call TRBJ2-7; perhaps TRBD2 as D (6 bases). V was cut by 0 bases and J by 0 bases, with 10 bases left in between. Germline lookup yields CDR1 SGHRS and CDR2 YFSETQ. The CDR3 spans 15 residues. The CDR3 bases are TGCGCCAGCAGCTTGGTTGCGGGAAGCTCCTACGAGCAGTACTTC. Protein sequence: CASSLVAGSSYEQYF.

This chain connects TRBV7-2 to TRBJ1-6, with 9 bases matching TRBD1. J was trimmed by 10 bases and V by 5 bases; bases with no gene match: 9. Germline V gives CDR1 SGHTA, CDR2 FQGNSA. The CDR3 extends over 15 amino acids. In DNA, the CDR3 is TGTGCCAGCAGCGCTGGACAGGGGACCTTCTCACCCCTCCACTTT. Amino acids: CASSAGQGTFSPLHF.

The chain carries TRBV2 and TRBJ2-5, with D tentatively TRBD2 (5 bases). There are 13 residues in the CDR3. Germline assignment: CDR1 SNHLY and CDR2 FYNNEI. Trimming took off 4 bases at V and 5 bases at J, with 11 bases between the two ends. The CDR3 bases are TGTGCCAGCAGTGCACTAGTTCGGGAGACCCAGTACTTC. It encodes CASSALVRETQYF.

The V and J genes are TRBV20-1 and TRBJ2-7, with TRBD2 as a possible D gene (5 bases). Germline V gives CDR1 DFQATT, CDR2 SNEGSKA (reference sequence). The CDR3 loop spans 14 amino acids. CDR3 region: CSLNPRTSSYEQYF. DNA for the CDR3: TGCAGCTTAAATCCCCGCACTAGCTCCTACGAGCAGTACTTC.

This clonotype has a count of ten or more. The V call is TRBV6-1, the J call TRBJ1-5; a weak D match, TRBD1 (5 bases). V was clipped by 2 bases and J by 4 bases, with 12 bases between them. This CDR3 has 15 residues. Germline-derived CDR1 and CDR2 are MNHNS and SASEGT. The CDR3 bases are TGTGCCAGCAGTGAAAGGGCCAGGGAAAATCAGCCCCAGCATTTT. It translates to CASSERARENQPQHF.

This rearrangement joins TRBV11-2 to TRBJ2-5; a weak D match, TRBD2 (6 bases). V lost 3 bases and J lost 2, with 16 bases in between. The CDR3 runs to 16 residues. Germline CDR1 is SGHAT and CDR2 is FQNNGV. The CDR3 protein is CASSLFPGGGQETQYF. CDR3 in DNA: TGTGCCAGCAGCTTGTTTCCCGGGGGTGGGCAAGAGACCCAGTACTTC.

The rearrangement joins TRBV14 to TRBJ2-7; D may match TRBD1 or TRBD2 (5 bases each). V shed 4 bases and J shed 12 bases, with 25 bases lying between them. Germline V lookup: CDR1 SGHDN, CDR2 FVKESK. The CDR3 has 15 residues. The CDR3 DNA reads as TGTGCCAGCAGCCGGGACCCACCATATCCTTCGGCGTCGTACTTC. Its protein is CASSRDPPYPSASYF.

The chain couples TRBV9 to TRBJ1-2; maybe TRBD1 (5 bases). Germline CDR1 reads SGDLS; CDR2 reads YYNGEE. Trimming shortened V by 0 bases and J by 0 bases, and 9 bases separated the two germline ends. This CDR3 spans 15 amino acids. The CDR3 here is CASSVGQGANYGYTF. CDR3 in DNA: TGTGCCAGCAGCGTAGGGCAGGGAGCTAACTATGGCTACACCTTC.

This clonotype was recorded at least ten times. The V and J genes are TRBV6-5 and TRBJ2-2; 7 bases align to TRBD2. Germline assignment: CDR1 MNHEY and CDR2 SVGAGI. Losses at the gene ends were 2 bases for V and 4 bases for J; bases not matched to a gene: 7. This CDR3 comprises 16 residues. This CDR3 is CASSYDAGVTTGELFF. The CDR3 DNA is TGTGCCAGCAGTTACGATGCGGGAGTTACCACCGGGGAGCTGTTTTTT.

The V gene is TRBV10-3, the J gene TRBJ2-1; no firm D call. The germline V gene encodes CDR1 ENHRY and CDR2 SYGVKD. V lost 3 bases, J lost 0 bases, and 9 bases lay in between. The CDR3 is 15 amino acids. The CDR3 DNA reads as TGTGCCATCAGTGACGCGGAGAGCTCCTACAATGAGCAGTTCTTC. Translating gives CAISDAESSYNEQFF.